This T cell receptor beta chain originates from a study of cytomegalovirus exposure and HLA in healthy donors. General study findings and limits: The study put around 180 TCR beta chains on its list as cytomegalovirus-associated.

The germline gives CDR1 SGHRS, CDR2 YFSETQ. There are 14 residues in the CDR3. The V and J ends lost 0 bases and 3 bases respectively, with 9 bases between them. With respect to this clone: The target antigen is unknown.

Although they were nominally healthy when sampled, donors likely had unrecorded immune exposures. The PCR made use of 60 Vbeta and 13 Jbeta primers. Assay: immunoSEQ multiplex PCR; the TCRdb copy retains only in-frame clones and omits some. The table includes 120,000 or so clones, 65% to 75% detected once. The chain joins TRBV5-1 to TRBJ2-5, with D possibly matching TRBD2 (5 bases). The clonotype comes from a man aged 40-49 years in good health and CMV-seropositive. The sequencing sample was made of PBMCs. The chain's CDR3 is CASSLGLTEETQYF. CDR3 DNA sequence: TGCGCCAGCAGCTTGGGACTAACAGAAGAGACCCAGTACTTC.